What follows is one T cell receptor (beta chain) and its context. Its antigen is still unknown. Other DNA variants within this sample encode the same CDR3. These data originate in a study of vaccination effects on CD4 cells after COVID-19. Expansion with viral peptide pools was applied to antigen-specific CD4+ T cells by the ViraFEST assay prior to sequencing. Culture lasted 10 days before CD4+ T cell isolation. This person's SARS-CoV-2 infection, confirmed by PCR, occurred between March and December 2020. Assay: immunoSEQ multiplex PCR; the TCRdb copy retains only in-frame clones and omits some. The sample holds more than 45,000 clones; more than 75% are singletons and the top ten take about 5%. V lost 0 bases and J lost 2, with 2 bases in between. Germline V CDR1 and CDR2: SGHRS, YFSETQ. CDR3 length: 12 amino acids.

Material: CD4+ T cells from PBMCs cultured with HIV peptides, obtained before COVID-19 vaccination. Subset denoted: HIV-1 Nef peptide pool negative control/reference culture. The sequence was obtained from a human donor who had a prior SARS-CoV-2 infection. The chain employs TRBV5-1 and TRBJ2-5; no clear D gene. The CDR3, as DNA: TGCGCCAGCAGCTTGGATCAAGAGACCCAGTACTTC. Translated, it gives CASSLDQETQYF.